This TCR beta chain is drawn from a study of vaccination and CD4 T cells after COVID-19. As to this clonotype: Its antigen remains unidentified.

Points from the study as a whole: The study found median SARS-CoV-2-reactive clonotypes rising from roughly 19 to 38, not significantly. Among convalescent patients, a median approximately 90% of reactive clones emerged only after vaccination.

Germline values: CDR1 DFQATT, CDR2 SNEGSKA (reference sequence). The CDR3 has 13 residues. Trimming cost V 6 bases and J 2 bases, with 13 bases left between them. Sequencing of DNA taken from cultured CD4+ T cells relied on the Oncomine TCR Beta short-read assay. TCRdb processed the PCR reads anew with MiXCR; each CDR3 protein has one entry. The data contain approximately 6,000 distinct CDR3 sequences, approximately 45% of them singletons. Treatment of the sample: approximately 11-day PBMC culture with coronavirus spike peptide pools or control peptides (ViraFEST assay). CD4+ T-cell collection from the unexposed donor predated the COVID-19 pandemic (2011-2018).

This TCR was sampled from a human donor in good health. The chain joins TRBV20-1 to TRBJ1-1, with a possible D match to TRBD1 (6 bases). The material sequenced was CD4+ T cells from blood, cultured in vitro. This chain's CDR3 is CSAPEGGNTEAFF. The CDR3 nucleotides read TGCAGTGCCCCAGAGGGGGGTAACACTGAAGCTTTCTTT.